This TCR beta chain was found in a study of shared clonotypes between healthy human individuals. As for the study in general: The donors, a couple of women and a few men, were aged 18 to 49. Findings and limits, study-wide: When compared with the clonotypes that were shared by all four sorted-subset donors, the non-shared clonotypes turned out to have lower generation probabilities. Blood alone was sampled, and tissue repertoires likely differ.

Genomic DNA per cell subset filled all wells of several immunoSEQ plates. Clones were sequenced by immunoSEQ multiplex PCR, and TCRdb holds only the in-frame ones, with some missing. The table lists roughly 2 million clones, nearly 97% of them singletons. This clone turned up a few times. Its target is unknown. Germline CDR1 is LNHDA and CDR2 is SQIVND (reference sequence). CDR3 length: 16 amino acids. The ends were cut back, 3 bases at V and 0 bases at J, with 11 bases in the middle. The receptor's source is a man aged 18-30 years in good health. The J gene is TRBJ2-2, the V gene TRBV19; possibly TRBD1 for D (6 bases). Sequences were obtained from naive CD4+ T cells sorted from blood. Subset denoted: CD45RA+ positively selected. CDR3 protein: CASSMVGQTNTGELFF. CDR3 nucleotide sequence: TGTGCCAGTAGTATGGTCGGACAGACGAACACCGGGGAGCTGTTTTTT.